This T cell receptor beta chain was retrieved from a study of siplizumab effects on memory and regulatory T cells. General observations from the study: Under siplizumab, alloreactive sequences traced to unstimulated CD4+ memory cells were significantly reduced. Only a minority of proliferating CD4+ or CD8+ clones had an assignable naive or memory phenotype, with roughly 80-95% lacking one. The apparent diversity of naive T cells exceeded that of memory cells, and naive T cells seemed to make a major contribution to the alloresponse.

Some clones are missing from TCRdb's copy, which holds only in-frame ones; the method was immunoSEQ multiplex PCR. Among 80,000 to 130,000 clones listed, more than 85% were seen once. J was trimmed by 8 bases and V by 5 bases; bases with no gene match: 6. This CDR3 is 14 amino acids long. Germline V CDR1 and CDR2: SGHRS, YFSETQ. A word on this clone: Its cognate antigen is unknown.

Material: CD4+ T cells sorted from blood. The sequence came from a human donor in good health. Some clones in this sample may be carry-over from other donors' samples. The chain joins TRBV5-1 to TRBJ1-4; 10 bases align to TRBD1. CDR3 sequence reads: CASRAGTGEEKLFF. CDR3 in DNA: TGCGCCAGCAGGGCCGGGACAGGGGAGGAAAAACTGTTTTTT.